This T cell receptor (beta chain) is from a study of human T cells and chemical hapten exposure. Broader study findings: The count of PT1 expanded TCRs correlated positively with patch test score. Given that the donors had alopecia, their immune response may differ from that seen in healthy people. Controls formed significantly fewer large CDR3 similarity clusters than expanded TCRs did.

Indicated time point: patch test 3, about 24 weeks after DPC sensitization. Noted treatment: therapeutic diphenylcyclopropenone sensitization with weekly scalp DPC. Total RNA extraction was carried out from unfractionated whole blood. This clonotype was counted many times. Its antigen is unidentified. CDR3 length: 16 amino acids. Trimming pared 4 bases from V and 5 bases from J, leaving 20 bases between. Germline CDR1 reads KGHSH; CDR2 reads LQKENI. TCRdb re-derived calls from the RACE reads in MiXCR, one entry per CDR3 protein. The sample carries around 40,000 distinct CDR3 sequences, 12% recorded once.

The material was whole blood, obtained in connection with sensitization to the hapten diphenylcyclopropenone (DPC). The TCR sequence derives from a woman in her forties with alopecia areata. Some clones in this sample may be carry-over from other donors' samples. The chain links TRBV18 to TRBJ2-5; possibly TRBD2 for D (5 bases). CDR3 in DNA: TGTGCCAGCTCACAGACGAAGGACTTGGCCTTTGAGACCCAGTACTTC. Its translation is CASSQTKDLAFETQYF.